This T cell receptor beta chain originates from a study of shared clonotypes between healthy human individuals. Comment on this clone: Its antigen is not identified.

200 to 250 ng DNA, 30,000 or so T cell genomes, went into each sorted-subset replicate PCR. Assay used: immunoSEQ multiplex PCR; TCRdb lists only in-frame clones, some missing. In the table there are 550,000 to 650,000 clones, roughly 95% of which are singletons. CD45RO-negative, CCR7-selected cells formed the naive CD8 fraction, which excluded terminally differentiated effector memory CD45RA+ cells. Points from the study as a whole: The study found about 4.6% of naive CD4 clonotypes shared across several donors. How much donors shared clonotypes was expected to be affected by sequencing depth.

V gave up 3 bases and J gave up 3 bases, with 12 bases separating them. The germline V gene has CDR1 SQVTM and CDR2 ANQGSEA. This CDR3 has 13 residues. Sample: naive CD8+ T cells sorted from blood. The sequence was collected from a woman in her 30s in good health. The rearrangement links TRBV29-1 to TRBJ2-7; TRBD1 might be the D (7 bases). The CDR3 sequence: CSVDARGDYEQYF. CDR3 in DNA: TGCAGCGTTGATGCCAGGGGGGACTACGAGCAGTACTTC.